This T cell receptor (beta chain) emerged from a study of Tregs in tolerant kidney transplant recipients. The CDR3 loop spans 15 amino acids. Germline V lookup: CDR1 SNHLY, CDR2 FYNNEI. The ends lost 5 bases at V and 4 bases at J; junction bases unmatched: 6. The table came from immunoSEQ multiplex PCR; TCRdb's copy has only in-frame clones and leaves some out. The sample table includes about 6,400 clones. Turning to this clone: The read gets to within 3 residues of the CDR3 end, and the germline J gene fills in the rest.

The nonmyeloablative bone marrow transplants came from related graft donors, with transient mixed chimerism. The rearrangement uses TRBV2 and TRBJ2-3; 10 nucleotides line up with TRBD2. The starting material was CD8+ T cells from blood (PBMCs), obtained 12 months after the transplant. This clonotype originated in a human patient who received a combined kidney and bone marrow transplant. Some T cells may arise from the graft donor. CDR3 loop: CASSFLAGVADTQYF. The DNA read from the CDR3 is TGTGCCAGCAGTTTCCTAGCGGGAGTCGCAGATACG.